What follows are 8 T cell receptor beta chains derived from one specimen sequenced in a study of T cell responses to AZD1222 COVID-19 vaccine. The assay was immunoSEQ multiplex PCR, and TCRdb's table has in-frame clones only and misses some. The table has some 180,000 clones, around 88% seen once; the top ten hold 0.49%. Here the sequenced sample was peripheral blood, taken on day 0 of AZD1222 vaccination. The receptors derive from an adult in good health.

This chain uses TRBV20-1 with TRBJ1-1; possibly TRBD1 for D (6 bases). CDR3 length: 11 residues. Trimming took off 4 bases at V and 3 bases at J, with 6 bases between the two ends. CDR1 is DFQATT, CDR2 SNEGSKA, per germline (reference sequence). CDR3 DNA sequence: TGCAGTGCTACAGGGGACACTGAAGCTTTCTTT. Its translation is CSATGDTEAFF.

The chain links TRBV9 to TRBJ2-5, with TRBD1 matching 7 bases. Trimming at V came to 3 bases and at J to 2 bases, leaving 4 bases not matched to a gene. Germline CDR1 SGDLS, CDR2 YYNGEE. The CDR3 runs 14 residues. This CDR3 is CASSDGTAQETQYF. In DNA form, the CDR3 reads TGTGCCAGCAGCGACGGGACAGCACAAGAGACCCAGTACTTC.

V and J are TRBV19 and TRBJ1-2, with D unclear. Germline loops: CDR1 LNHDA, CDR2 SQIVND (reference sequence). Trimming left V 6 bases short and J 2 bases short, with 13 bases between. The CDR3 is 14 residues long. CDR3 amino acids: CASSPSYLNYGYTF. CDR3 DNA sequence: TGTGCCAGTAGCCCCTCGTATTTAAACTATGGCTACACCTTC.

This clone showed up just a few times. The gene calls are TRBV10-3 and TRBJ2-5; a weak D match, TRBD2 (5 bases). The germline CDR1 and CDR2 sequences are ENHRY and SYGVKD. CDR3 length: 15 amino acids. V was shortened by 3 bases and J by 5 bases, with 16 bases between the two germline ends. The DNA for the CDR3 is TGTGCCATCAGTGAAGGGAACGGAGCGGAGGAGACCCAGTACTTC. Amino acids: CAISEGNGAEETQYF.

V and J are TRBV4-3 and TRBJ1-2; D might be TRBD1 (5 bases). Trimming removed 0 bases at V and 7 bases at J, with 12 bases between. The CDR3 is 14 residues long. Germline assignment: CDR1 LGHNA and CDR2 YSLEER. In nucleotides, the CDR3 is TGCGCCAGCAGCCAAGATCGGGCCAGGGCTGGCTACACCTTC. It is translated as CASSQDRARAGYTF.

The chain's CDR3 is CASSLGDSESQPQHF. Written as DNA, the CDR3 is TGTGCCAGCAGCTTGGGTGACAGCGAATCCCAGCCCCAGCATTTT. The rearrangement joins TRBV5-8 to TRBJ1-5; D is possibly TRBD1 (5 bases). The germline V gene encodes CDR1 SGHTS and CDR2 YDEGEE. The V gene lost 0 bases and the J gene lost 7 bases, with 14 bases spanning the gap. This CDR3 has 15 residues.

The chain uses TRBV5-1 and TRBJ2-6; no clear D gene. The CDR3 is 18 amino acids. Per the germline V gene, CDR1 is SGHRS and CDR2 is YFSETQ. V was pared by 1 base and J by 0 bases, with 14 bases between. The CDR3 bases are TGCGCCAGCAGCTTGAATATGGGCATACCCTCTGGGGCCAACGTCCTGACTTTC. Translation: CASSLNMGIPSGANVLTF.

The V gene is TRBV5-6, the J gene TRBJ1-5; possible D gene TRBD1, 6 bases. Germline V gene sequence: CDR1 SGHDT, CDR2 YYEEEE. The CDR3 has 15 residues. Trimming stripped 0 bases from V and 6 bases from J, with 13 bases between. Written as DNA, the CDR3 is TGTGCCAGCAGCTTGGATGGTACAGGGACTCAGCCCCAGCATTTT. Its translation: CASSLDGTGTQPQHF.